This T cell receptor (beta chain) was identified in a study of blood T cells in healthy people across ages. Sample-barcoded 5' priming and a J-beta primer mix drove a second PCR of roughly 6 to 12 cycles. TCRdb reprocessed the 5' RACE reads with MiXCR, giving one entry per CDR3 protein. Here the sample spans more than 800,000 distinct CDR3 sequences, around 30% being singletons. The table lists this clonotype with a few counts. Germline lookup yields CDR1 SNHLY and CDR2 FYNNEI. Trimming took 7 bases from V and 2 from J, leaving 11 bases between them. The CDR3 has 13 amino acids. The sequence came from an elderly woman in good health. Sequences were obtained from blood. The V call is TRBV2, the J call TRBJ1-1; D unclear. The CDR3 here is CASKGELNTEAFF. The CDR3 DNA reads TGTGCCAGCAAGGGAGAATTAAACACTGAAGCTTTCTTT.